Below, 8 T cell receptor beta chains from the same sample are listed, as sequenced in a study of response to subunit inactivated influenza vaccine. One entry per CDR3 protein results from TCRdb running MiXCR on the RT-PCR reads. The table records 530,000 or so distinct CDR3 sequences, approximately 12% of them present only once. Sequencing was performed on PBMCs from blood, taken on the day of vaccination. The origin of the receptors is a man aged 50-59 years who received an inactivated influenza vaccine.

In this sample, this clonotype turned up a few times. The chain is built from TRBV4-1 and TRBJ2-5; D may be TRBD1 (5 bases). V lost 5 bases, J lost 5 bases, and 15 bases lay in between. Germline CDR1 is MGHRA and CDR2 is YSYEKL. CDR3 length: 14 amino acids. The CDR3 region is CASSLLQGPETQYF. Here the CDR3 DNA reads TGCGCCAGCAGCTTACTCCAGGGCCCGGAGACCCAGTACTTC.

There are a few counts of this clonotype. V and J are TRBV28 and TRBJ2-7; 7 bases map to TRBD1. Germline CDR1 MDHEN, CDR2 SYDVKM. J lost 3 bases, V lost 8 bases, and 7 bases had no gene match. CDR3 length equals 13 residues. This chain's CDR3 is CASLRAGGYEQYF. CDR3 DNA sequence: TGTGCCAGCCTTAGGGCAGGGGGCTACGAGCAGTACTTC. The full variable domain, rest sourced from reference TRBV28 and TRBJ2-7, is DVKVTQSSRYLVKRTGEKVFLECVQDMDHENMFWYRQDPGLGLRLIYFSYDVKMKEKGDIPEGYSVSREKKERFSLILESASTNQTSMYLCASLRAGGYEQYFGPGTRLTVT.

This clonotype was detected many times. The chain employs TRBV3-1 and TRBJ2-1, with D perhaps TRBD1 or TRBD2 (5 bases each). The V end was cut by 0 bases, the J end by 2 bases, with 5 bases between. This CDR3 has 14 residues. Per germline, CDR1 LGHDT and CDR2 YNNKEL (reference sequence). This CDR3 is CASSQEGAYNEQFF. CDR3 bases: TGTGCCAGCAGCCAAGAGGGGGCCTACAATGAGCAGTTCTTC.

The J gene is TRBJ2-2, the V gene TRBV12-3 or TRBV12-4; D perhaps matches TRBD1 (6 bases). CDR3 length: 15 amino acids. V lost 5 bases to trimming and J lost 6 bases, with 16 bases between them. The CDR3 coding sequence is TGTGCCAGCAGTCCAGCCCCCAGGGGCCCCGGGGAGCTGTTTTTT. This codes for CASSPAPRGPGELFF.

The chain employs TRBV7-9 and TRBJ2-3; TRBD2 is a possible D gene (5 bases). The length of the CDR3 is 16 residues. Germline CDR1 is SEHNR and CDR2 is FQNEAQ (reference sequence). Trimming took off 5 bases at V and 0 bases at J, with 15 bases between the two ends. CDR3 sequence: CASSQYLDSSTDTQYF. The CDR3 nucleotides are TGTGCCAGCAGCCAATACCTGGACTCTAGCACAGATACGCAGTATTTT.

This clonotype was counted at least ten times. J is TRBJ1-6 and V is TRBV3-1, with D possibly TRBD1 on 5 matching bases. From germline, CDR1 is LGHDT and CDR2 YNNKEL (reference sequence). V gave up 0 bases and J gave up 9 bases, with 15 bases separating them. The CDR3 length is 16 residues. DNA for the CDR3: TGTGCCAGCAGCCAAGATGCCGGTTTGGGGGGTTCACCCCTCCACTTT. Its protein product is CASSQDAGLGGSPLHF.

This clonotype was detected a few times. This chain uses TRBV28 with TRBJ2-6, with D maybe TRBD1 (5 bases). Per germline, CDR1 MDHEN and CDR2 SYDVKM. CDR3 length equals 12 residues. V lost 2 bases, J lost 16 bases, and 12 bases lay in between. In nucleotides, the CDR3 is TGTGCCAGCAGTTTACTGGACACCCGACTGACTTTC. This encodes CASSLLDTRLTF.

This clonotype was counted between two and nine times. J is TRBJ2-3 and V is TRBV7-9; D unresolved. Germline V gene lookup returns CDR1 SEHNR and CDR2 FQNEAQ (reference sequence). Trimming cost V 3 bases and J 5 bases, with 9 bases left between them. The CDR3 length is 13 residues. Here the CDR3 reads CASSLIGLDTQYF. In nucleotides, the CDR3 is TGTGCCAGCAGCTTGATAGGATTAGATACGCAGTATTTT.